This T cell receptor (beta chain) was identified in a study of cytomegalovirus exposure and HLA in healthy donors. Overall study context: Of the donors genotyped, 398 in all, around 76% fell in the Caucasian-associated ancestry cluster.

PCR used 60 Vbeta primers and 13 Jbeta primers. The protocol was immunoSEQ multiplex PCR, while the TCRdb copy is restricted to in-frame clones and leaves out a portion. The data contain roughly 130,000 clones, 55% to 75% of them singletons. The specimen sequenced was PBMCs. The source of this sequence is a man aged 25-45 years in good health and CMV-seropositive.

CDR3 sequence reads: CASSNYRGGNEQYF. CDR3 bases: TGTGCCAGCAGCAACTACAGGGGCGGCAACGAGCAGTACTTC. This chain connects TRBV11-1 to TRBJ2-7; 7 bases fit TRBD1. The ends lost 5 bases at V and 5 bases at J; junction bases unmatched: 9. CDR3 length: 14 amino acids. Germline values: CDR1 SGHAT, CDR2 FQDESV (reference sequence).